Listed here are 32 T cell receptor beta chains from one sample, sequenced in a study of cytomegalovirus exposure and HLA in healthy donors. Repertoires were generated with immunoSEQ multiplex PCR, while TCRdb's copy carries only in-frame clones and drops some. The repertoire holds around 200,000 clones, with 65% to 85% as singletons. Sequenced material: PBMCs. The receptors stem from a woman between 18 and 29 years old in good health and CMV-seropositive.

The chain is built from TRBV6-1 and TRBJ1-2; 9 bases are a match to TRBD1. The trim removed 1 base at V and 7 bases at J, leaving 1 base unmatched. The length of the CDR3 is 13 residues. Germline CDR1 and CDR2: MNHNS and SASEGT. CDR3 bases: TGTGCCAGCAGTGAAGACAGGGGGCTTGGCTACACCTTC. Amino acids: CASSEDRGLGYTF.

This clone occurred a few times. This chain links TRBV7-9 with TRBJ2-7, with D unclear. Germline CDR1 and CDR2: SEHNR and FQNEAQ (reference sequence). This CDR3 is 11 amino acids long. Trimming took off 1 base at V and 6 bases at J, with 4 bases between the two ends. The CDR3 nucleotides are TGTGCCAGCAGCTTAGACGGCGAGCAGTACTTC. Protein: CASSLDGEQYF. Based on the CDR3 plus reference TRBV7-9 and TRBJ2-7, the full variable domain is DTGVSQNPRHKITKRGQNVTFRCDPISEHNRLYWYRQTLGQGPEFLTYFQNEAQLEKSRLLSDRFSAERPKGSFSTLEIQRTEQGDSAMYLCASSLDGEQYFGPGTRLTVT.

The chain recombines TRBV6-1 with TRBJ2-3; the D gene is possibly TRBD2 (6 bases). The length of the CDR3 is 13 residues. Germline values: CDR1 MNHNS, CDR2 SASEGT. V was cut by 3 bases and J by 10 bases, with 14 bases left in between. The CDR3 sequence is CASSDTGGEAQYF. The CDR3 DNA reads as TGTGCCAGCAGTGATACCGGGGGAGAGGCGCAGTATTTT.

The V and J genes are TRBV7-2 and TRBJ2-7; D uncertain. Per the germline V gene, CDR1 is SGHTA and CDR2 is FQGNSA. The CDR3 runs to 14 residues. V lost 1 base to trimming and J lost 2 bases, with 9 bases between them. CDR3: CASSLGLTPYEQYF. CDR3 DNA sequence: TGTGCCAGCAGCTTAGGACTTACCCCCTACGAGCAGTACTTC.

The chain uses TRBV7-6 and TRBJ2-3, with 7 positions matching TRBD2. This CDR3 is 14 amino acids long. CDR1 SGHVS and CDR2 FNYEAQ come from the germline V gene. With V trimmed by 8 bases and J by 1 base, 6 bases remained unmatched. CDR3 DNA: TGTGCCAGCGTCAGGGAGGGAGGCACAGATACGCAGTATTTT. Amino acid sequence: CASVREGGTDTQYF.

V usage is TRBV28 and J usage is TRBJ1-3; D is perhaps TRBD1 (6 bases). The CDR3 consists of 14 residues. Germline V gene lookup returns CDR1 MDHEN and CDR2 SYDVKM. Trimming left V 3 bases short and J 2 bases short, with 8 bases between. CDR3 DNA: TGTGCCAGCAGTTTCCAGGGGACTGGAAACACCATATATTTT. It codes for CASSFQGTGNTIYF. Variable domain in full (rest from reference TRBV28 and TRBJ1-3): DVKVTQSSRYLVKRTGEKVFLECVQDMDHENMFWYRQDPGLGLRLIYFSYDVKMKEKGDIPEGYSVSREKKERFSLILESASTNQTSMYLCASSFQGTGNTIYFGEGSWLTVV.

The V and J genes are TRBV9 and TRBJ1-4; TRBD1 matches 7 bases. The ends lost 5 bases at V and 4 bases at J; junction bases unmatched: 5. Germline V gene lookup returns CDR1 SGDLS and CDR2 YYNGEE. The CDR3 covers 14 residues. CDR3 in amino acids: CASRRGDSNEKLFF. CDR3 bases: TGTGCCAGCAGGAGGGGGGACAGTAATGAAAAACTGTTTTTT.

The V call is TRBV12-5, the J call TRBJ1-4; unclear D gene. The germline CDR1 and CDR2 sequences are LGHNT and FRNRAP. The CDR3 length is 15 residues. Trimming shortened V by 3 bases and J by 0 bases, and 8 bases separated the two germline ends. As DNA, the CDR3 is TGTGCTAGTGGTTTCGGGTCGCCAACTAATGAAAAACTGTTTTTT. This sequence encodes CASGFGSPTNEKLFF. Filled out from reference TRBV12-5 and TRBJ1-4, the complete variable domain reads DARVTQTPRHKVTEMGQEVTMRCQPILGHNTVFWYRQTMMQGLELLAYFRNRAPLDDSGMPKDRFSAEMPDATLATLKIQPSEPRDSAVYFCASGFGSPTNEKLFFGSGTQLSVL.

The chain carries TRBV7-9 and TRBJ1-5, with D unresolved. The CDR3 is 18 amino acids. CDR1 SEHNR and CDR2 FQNEAQ come from the germline V gene (reference sequence). V was cut by 1 base and J by 0 bases, with 16 bases left in between. In DNA, the CDR3 is TGTGCCAGCAGCTTAGACAGTCTCAGCCCTTATAGCAATCAGCCCCAGCATTTT. Its translation: CASSLDSLSPYSNQPQHF.

This chain uses TRBV2 with TRBJ1-5; D gene uncertain. The V end was cut by 7 bases, the J end by 2 bases, with 9 bases between. Germline V lookup: CDR1 SNHLY, CDR2 FYNNEI. The length of the CDR3 is 13 residues. The CDR3 sequence is CASKREGNQPQHF. CDR3 DNA: TGTGCCAGCAAAAGGGAGGGCAATCAGCCCCAGCATTTT.

The chain combines TRBV7-2 with TRBJ2-7; tentatively, D is TRBD2 (5 bases). The CDR3 has 15 residues. Trimming removed 5 bases at V and 3 bases at J, with 17 bases between. CDR1 and CDR2 from the germline V gene are SGHTA and FQGNSA. CDR3 DNA: TGTGCCAGCAGCCAGAGCGGCGAGGCGAACTACGAGCAGTACTTC. Amino acids: CASSQSGEANYEQYF.

The CDR3 region is CASSPLAGGPTGPKETQYF. The CDR3, as DNA: TGTGCCAGCAGCCCACTAGCGGGGGGGCCTACCGGACCTAAAGAGACCCAGTACTTC. This sequence joins TRBV5-4 and TRBJ2-5, with TRBD2 identical over 13 bases. Unmatched junction bases numbered 15, after V lost 4 bases and J lost 3 bases. Germline V gene lookup returns CDR1 SGHNT and CDR2 YYREEE (reference sequence). The CDR3 is 19 residues long.

The chain joins TRBV29-1 to TRBJ1-1; D is possibly TRBD1 (5 bases). The CDR3 contains 12 residues. The V gene's germline CDR1 is SQVTM and CDR2 ANQGSEA. V shed 6 bases and J shed 6 bases, with 14 bases lying between them. The CDR3 sequence is CSVQRDSSEAFF. The CDR3 region has the DNA TGCAGCGTGCAACGTGACAGTTCTGAAGCTTTCTTT.

The rearrangement links TRBV6-6 to TRBJ2-3, with D maybe TRBD2 (6 bases). The V gene's germline CDR1 is MNHNY and CDR2 SVGAGI (reference sequence). The CDR3 runs 15 residues. Trimming shortened V by 4 bases and J by 1 base, and 12 bases separated the two germline ends. CDR3 protein: CASSWDFSRTDTQYF. DNA of the CDR3: TGTGCCAGCAGTTGGGACTTCTCTCGCACAGATACGCAGTATTTT.

This rearrangement joins TRBV7-3 to TRBJ2-5; D is perhaps TRBD2 (5 bases). This CDR3 region has 14 residues. The germline gives CDR1 SGHTA, CDR2 FQGTGA. Trimming pared 5 bases from V and 4 bases from J, leaving 14 bases between. The CDR3 protein is CASSQSGVGETQYF. Here the CDR3 DNA reads TGTGCCAGCAGCCAATCCGGGGTTGGAGAGACCCAGTACTTC.

J is TRBJ2-7 and V is TRBV7-3, with 9 bases fitting TRBD2. Germline trimming cut 5 bases from V and 4 bases from J; bases unmatched to any gene: 18. The CDR3 loop spans 18 amino acids. CDR1 SGHTA and CDR2 FQGTGA come from the germline V gene. CDR3 sequence: CASSPTDMAGGPSYEQYF. Here the CDR3 DNA reads TGTGCCAGCAGCCCCACCGATATGGCGGGGGGGCCTAGTTACGAGCAGTACTTC.

The V gene is TRBV20-1, the J gene TRBJ1-1; 7 nucleotides agree with TRBD1. The CDR3 contains 10 residues. Germline V lookup: CDR1 DFQATT, CDR2 SNEGSKA (reference sequence). V trimming: 5 bases; J trimming: 7 bases; junction bases outside the gene matches: 1. The CDR3 is CSAWDSEAFF. The CDR3 nucleotides read TGCAGTGCTTGGGACAGTGAAGCTTTCTTT.

The rearrangement joins TRBV4-1 to TRBJ2-5, with 8 bases matching TRBD2. V was clipped by 0 bases and J by 5 bases; unmatched bases: 5. The length of the CDR3 is 15 residues. Germline-derived CDR1 and CDR2 are MGHRA and YSYEKL. This CDR3 is CASSQEAGGWETQYF. CDR3 bases: TGCGCCAGCAGCCAAGAGGCGGGGGGATGGGAGACCCAGTACTTC.

The V call is TRBV7-9, the J call TRBJ2-5; TRBD2 agrees at 13 bases. The V and J ends lost 5 bases and 5 bases, in that order; junction bases with no gene match: 5. The CDR3 contains 15 residues. Germline values: CDR1 SEHNR, CDR2 FQNEAQ (reference sequence). This chain's CDR3 is CASSLGTSGKETQYF. For the CDR3, the DNA is TGTGCCAGCAGCCTTGGGACTAGCGGGAAGGAGACCCAGTACTTC. The whole variable domain, filled in from reference TRBV7-9 and TRBJ2-5, reads DTGVSQNPRHKITKRGQNVTFRCDPISEHNRLYWYRQTLGQGPEFLTYFQNEAQLEKSRLLSDRFSAERPKGSFSTLEIQRTEQGDSAMYLCASSLGTSGKETQYFGPGTRLLVL.

V is TRBV27 and J is TRBJ1-5, with 9 bases lining up with TRBD1. Losses at the gene ends were 9 bases for V and 7 bases for J; bases not matched to a gene: 13. The CDR3 runs 15 residues. CDR1 and CDR2 (germline): MNHEY, SMNVEV (reference sequence). DNA for the CDR3: TGTGCCAGTAAACTCCGGGACAGGGAAGGGCAGCCCCAGCATTTT. As protein: CASKLRDREGQPQHF.

The chain uses TRBV6-5 and TRBJ2-1; D is possibly TRBD1 (5 bases). Germline CDR1 and CDR2: MNHEY and SVGAGI. V lost 2 bases, J lost 4 bases, and 12 bases lay in between. This CDR3 spans 15 amino acids. The CDR3 DNA reads TGTGCCAGCAGTTACCCACTACAGGTTTACAATGAGCAGTTCTTC. Amino acids: CASSYPLQVYNEQFF.

This clone has only a few counts. The rearrangement links TRBV5-6 to TRBJ1-6; D not resolved. CDR1 is SGHDT and CDR2 is YYEEEE in the germline V gene. CDR3 length: 11 residues. V was cut by 1 base and J by 15 bases, with 8 bases left in between. Here the CDR3 DNA reads TGTGCCAGCAGCTTGAGAGATGACCTCCACTTT. Translating it yields CASSLRDDLHF.

This chain links TRBV10-3 with TRBJ1-6, with D perhaps matching TRBD1 (5 bases). Germline assignment: CDR1 ENHRY and CDR2 SYGVKD. V shed 7 bases and J shed 8 bases, with 15 bases lying between them. The length of the CDR3 is 14 residues. The CDR3 region is CAITGGGADSPLHF. CDR3 DNA sequence: TGTGCCATCACCGGGGGGGGTGCTGATTCACCCCTCCACTTT.

The chain employs TRBV29-1 and TRBJ1-2; TRBD1 agrees at 7 bases. The J segment lost 7 bases and the V segment lost 3 bases, leaving 11 bases of the junction unmatched. The CDR3 has 14 residues. Germline CDR1 reads SQVTM; CDR2 reads ANQGSEA. The CDR3 loop reads CSVEQNRGISGYTF. The DNA of the CDR3 is TGCAGCGTTGAGCAAAACAGGGGAATCAGTGGCTACACCTTC.

The chain is built from TRBV6-1 and TRBJ1-5; maybe TRBD1 (5 bases). V lost 6 bases to trimming and J lost 3 bases, with 9 bases between them. Germline V lookup: CDR1 MNHNS, CDR2 SASEGT. The CDR3 totals 13 residues. CDR3 region: CASRVGPNQPQHF. For the CDR3, the DNA is TGTGCCAGCAGAGTGGGGCCCAATCAGCCCCAGCATTTT.

The chain couples TRBV27 to TRBJ1-1, with D tentatively TRBD1 (6 bases). V lost 1 base and J 3 bases, leaving 18 bases between the germline ends. The CDR3 loop spans 17 amino acids. Germline V gene lookup returns CDR1 MNHEY and CDR2 SMNVEV (reference sequence). CDR3 nucleotides: TGTGCCAGCAGTTTATTTTCACAGGGCCTCGGGGACACTGAAGCTTTCTTT. Its translation is CASSLFSQGLGDTEAFF.

This rearrangement joins TRBV5-1 to TRBJ1-4; TRBD1 matches 9 bases. Trimming cost V 4 bases and J 8 bases; bases outside gene matches: 9. This CDR3 region has 15 residues. Germline V gene lookup returns CDR1 SGHRS and CDR2 YFSETQ. The CDR3 sequence is CASSGQQGAEEKLFF. The CDR3 DNA reads as TGCGCCAGCAGCGGCCAACAGGGGGCGGAAGAAAAACTGTTTTTT.

This clone came up once. J is TRBJ1-4 and V is TRBV7-9; 8 bases fit TRBD1. The CDR3 totals 15 residues. In germline, CDR1 is SEHNR, CDR2 FQNEAQ (reference sequence). The trim removed 2 bases at V and 7 bases at J, leaving 6 bases unmatched. The chain's CDR3 is CASSLQTGESEKLFF. Here the CDR3 DNA reads TGTGCCAGCAGCTTACAGACAGGGGAAAGTGAAAAACTGTTTTTT.

The V and J genes are TRBV9 and TRBJ1-2; the D gene is possibly TRBD1 (6 bases). The germline V gene encodes CDR1 SGDLS and CDR2 YYNGEE. The CDR3 length is 15 residues. The V end lost 3 bases, the J end lost 6 bases, and 18 bases lay between the germline ends. CDR3 sequence (DNA): TGTGCCAGCAGCGGCTTAGGGGGAGTAAAGGATGGCTACACCTTC. This codes for CASSGLGGVKDGYTF.

The rearrangement uses TRBV6-5 and TRBJ2-3, with no clear D. This CDR3 has 15 residues. V was trimmed by 7 bases and J by 0 bases, leaving 14 bases between them. Germline assignment: CDR1 MNHEY and CDR2 SVGAGI. In DNA, the CDR3 is TGTGCCAGCACTCAACTGGCGGCGAGCACAGATACGCAGTATTTT. It is translated as CASTQLAASTDTQYF.

The chain employs TRBV6-5 and TRBJ1-1; D gene uncertain. V lost 2 bases and J 7 bases, leaving 11 bases between the germline ends. The CDR3 totals 13 residues. Germline lookup yields CDR1 MNHEY and CDR2 SVGAGI. CDR3 in DNA: TGTGCCAGCAGTTACGGGAGACAAATTGAAGCTTTCTTT. Its translation is CASSYGRQIEAFF.

The CDR3 is CASRKGQWQTQYF. The CDR3 DNA reads as TGTGCCAGCAGAAAAGGACAGTGGCAGACCCAGTACTTC. The V gene is TRBV6-1, the J gene TRBJ2-5; D might be TRBD1 (6 bases). The V and J ends lost 6 bases and 6 bases respectively, with 14 bases between them. Germline values: CDR1 MNHNS, CDR2 SASEGT. CDR3 length: 13 residues.